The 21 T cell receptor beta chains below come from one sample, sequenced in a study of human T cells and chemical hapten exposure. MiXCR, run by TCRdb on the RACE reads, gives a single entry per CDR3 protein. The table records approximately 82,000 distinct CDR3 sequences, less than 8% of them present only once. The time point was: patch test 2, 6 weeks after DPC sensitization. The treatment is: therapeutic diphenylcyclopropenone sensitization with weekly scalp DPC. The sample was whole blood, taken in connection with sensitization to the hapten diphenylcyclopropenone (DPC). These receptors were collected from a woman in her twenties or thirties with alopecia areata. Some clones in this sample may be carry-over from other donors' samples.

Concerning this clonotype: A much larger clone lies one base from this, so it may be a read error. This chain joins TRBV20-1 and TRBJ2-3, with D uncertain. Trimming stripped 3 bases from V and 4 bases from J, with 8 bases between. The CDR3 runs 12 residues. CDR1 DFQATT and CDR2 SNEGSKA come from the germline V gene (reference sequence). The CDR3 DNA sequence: TGCAGTGCTAGTTCGTTTGCAGATACGCAGTATTTT. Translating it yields CSASSFADTQYF.

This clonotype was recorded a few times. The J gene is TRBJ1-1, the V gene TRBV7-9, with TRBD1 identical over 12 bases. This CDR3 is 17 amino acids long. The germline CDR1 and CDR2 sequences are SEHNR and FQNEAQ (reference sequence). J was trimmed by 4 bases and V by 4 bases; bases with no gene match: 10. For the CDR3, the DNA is TGTGCCAGCAGCTACCCTGCGGGACAGGGGGCGCGCACTGAAGCTTTCTTT. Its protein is CASSYPAGQGARTEAFF.

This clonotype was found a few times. CDR3 coding DNA: TGTGCCAGTAAAGGAGGTGTAAACATTCAGTACTTC. Translation gives CASKGGVNIQYF. The chain uses TRBV7-9 and TRBJ2-4, with D maybe TRBD2 (5 bases). V lost 9 bases and J lost 6, with 12 bases in between. The CDR3 length is 12 residues. Germline-derived CDR1 and CDR2 are SEHNR and FQNEAQ (reference sequence).

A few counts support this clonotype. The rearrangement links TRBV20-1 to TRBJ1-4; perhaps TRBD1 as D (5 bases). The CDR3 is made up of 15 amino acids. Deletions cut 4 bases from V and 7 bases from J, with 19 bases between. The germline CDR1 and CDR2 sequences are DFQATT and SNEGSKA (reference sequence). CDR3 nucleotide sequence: TGCAGTGCTACACCCGCGGGGGGGGAAGGTGAAAAACTGTTTTTT. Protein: CSATPAGGEGEKLFF.

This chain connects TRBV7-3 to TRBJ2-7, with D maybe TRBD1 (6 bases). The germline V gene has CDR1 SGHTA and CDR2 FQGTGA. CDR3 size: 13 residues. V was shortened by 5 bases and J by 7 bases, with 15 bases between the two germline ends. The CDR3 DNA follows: TGTGCCAGCAGCGCTAACAGGGACGGAGAGCAGTACTTC. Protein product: CASSANRDGEQYF.

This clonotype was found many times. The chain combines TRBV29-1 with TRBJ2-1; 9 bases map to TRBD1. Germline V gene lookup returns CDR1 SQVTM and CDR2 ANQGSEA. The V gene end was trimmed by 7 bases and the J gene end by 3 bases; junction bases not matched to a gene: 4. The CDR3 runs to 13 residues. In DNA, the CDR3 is TGCAGCGCAGGACAGGGGTTCTACAATGAGCAGTTCTTC. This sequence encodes CSAGQGFYNEQFF.

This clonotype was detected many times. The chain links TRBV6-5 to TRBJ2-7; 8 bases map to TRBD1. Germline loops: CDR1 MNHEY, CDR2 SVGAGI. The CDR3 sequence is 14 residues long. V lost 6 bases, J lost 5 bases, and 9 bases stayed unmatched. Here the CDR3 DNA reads TGTGCCAGCAGCTTGACAGGGGAGGAGGACGAGCAGTACTTC. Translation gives CASSLTGEEDEQYF.

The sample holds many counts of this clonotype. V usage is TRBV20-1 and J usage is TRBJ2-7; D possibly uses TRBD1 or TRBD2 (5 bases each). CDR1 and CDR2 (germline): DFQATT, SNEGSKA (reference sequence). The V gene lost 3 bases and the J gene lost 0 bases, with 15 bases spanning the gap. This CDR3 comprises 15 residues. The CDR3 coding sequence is TGCAGTGCTAGGGTCAAAACGGGGCTCTCCTACGAGCAGTACTTC. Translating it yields CSARVKTGLSYEQYF.

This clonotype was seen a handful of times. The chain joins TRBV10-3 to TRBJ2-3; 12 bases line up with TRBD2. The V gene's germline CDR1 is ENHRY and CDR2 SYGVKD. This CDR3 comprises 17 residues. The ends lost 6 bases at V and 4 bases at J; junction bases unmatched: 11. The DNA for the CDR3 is TGTGCCATCAGCAGAGGGACTAGCGGGCCTCCGGCAGATACGCAGTATTTT. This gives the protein CAISRGTSGPPADTQYF.

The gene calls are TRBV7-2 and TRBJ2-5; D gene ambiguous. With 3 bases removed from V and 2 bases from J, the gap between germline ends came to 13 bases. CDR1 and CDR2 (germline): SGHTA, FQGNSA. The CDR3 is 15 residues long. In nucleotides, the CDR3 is TGTGCCAGCAGCTTGGGCCTGGGATGGCAAGAGACCCAGTACTTC. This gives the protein CASSLGLGWQETQYF.

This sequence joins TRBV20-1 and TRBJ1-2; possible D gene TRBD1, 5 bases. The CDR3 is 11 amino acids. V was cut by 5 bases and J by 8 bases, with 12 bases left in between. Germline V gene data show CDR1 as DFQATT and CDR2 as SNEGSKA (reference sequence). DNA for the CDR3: TGCAGTGCTGAGACAGAAAGAGGCTACACCTTC. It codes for CSAETERGYTF.

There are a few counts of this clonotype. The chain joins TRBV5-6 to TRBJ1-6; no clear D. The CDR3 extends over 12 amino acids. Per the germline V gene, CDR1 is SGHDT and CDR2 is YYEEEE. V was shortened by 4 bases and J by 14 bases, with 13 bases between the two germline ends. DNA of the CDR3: TGTGCCAGCAGCAGAAGAACAGCCTCCCTCCACTTT. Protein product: CASSRRTASLHF.

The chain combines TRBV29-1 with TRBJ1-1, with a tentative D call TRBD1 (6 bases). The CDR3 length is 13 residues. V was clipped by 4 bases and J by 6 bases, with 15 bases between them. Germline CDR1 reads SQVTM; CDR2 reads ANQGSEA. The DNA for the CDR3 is TGCAGCGTTGCGCCCACAGGGACCCCTGAAGCTTTCTTT. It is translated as CSVAPTGTPEAFF.

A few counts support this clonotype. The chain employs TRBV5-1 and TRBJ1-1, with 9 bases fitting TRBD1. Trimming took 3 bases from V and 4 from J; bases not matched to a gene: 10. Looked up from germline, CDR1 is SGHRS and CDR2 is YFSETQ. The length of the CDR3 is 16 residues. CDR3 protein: CASSSGPGQGPTEAFF. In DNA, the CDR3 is TGCGCCAGCAGCTCGGGACCGGGACAGGGCCCCACTGAAGCTTTCTTT. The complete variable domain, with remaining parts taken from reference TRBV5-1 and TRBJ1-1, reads KAGVTQTPRYLIKTRGQQVTLSCSPISGHRSVSWYQQTPGQGLQFLFEYFSETQRNKGNFPGRFSGRQFSNSRSEMNVSTLELGDSALYLCASSSGPGQGPTEAFFGQGTRLTVV.

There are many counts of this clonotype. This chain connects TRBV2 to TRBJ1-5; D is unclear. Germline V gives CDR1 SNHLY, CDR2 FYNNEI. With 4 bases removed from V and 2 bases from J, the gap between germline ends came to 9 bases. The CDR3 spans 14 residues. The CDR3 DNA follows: TGTGCCAGCAGTGCACGCGGAGGCAATCAGCCCCAGCATTTT. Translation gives CASSARGGNQPQHF.

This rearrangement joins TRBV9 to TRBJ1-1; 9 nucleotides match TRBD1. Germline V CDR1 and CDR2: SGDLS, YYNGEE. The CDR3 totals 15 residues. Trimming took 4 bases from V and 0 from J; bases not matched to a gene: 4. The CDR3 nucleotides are TGTGCCAGCAGCCCACAGGGGGCCGTGAACACTGAAGCTTTCTTT. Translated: CASSPQGAVNTEAFF.

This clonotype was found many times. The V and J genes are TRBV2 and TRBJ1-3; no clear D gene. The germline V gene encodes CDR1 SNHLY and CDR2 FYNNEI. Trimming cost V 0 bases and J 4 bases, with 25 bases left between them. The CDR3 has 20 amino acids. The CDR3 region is CASSEAWELTHLPKGNTIYF. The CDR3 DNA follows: TGTGCCAGCAGTGAAGCTTGGGAACTTACTCATCTACCCAAAGGAAACACCATATATTTT.

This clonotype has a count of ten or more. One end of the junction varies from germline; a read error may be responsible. The CDR3 spells CASSYSGTLSTDTRYF. DNA for the CDR3: TGTGCCAGCAGTTACTCCGGGACATTGAGCACAGATACGCGGTATTTT. V gene TRBV6-5 combines with J gene TRBJ2-3; perhaps TRBD1 as D (6 bases). CDR3 length: 16 residues. Germline V gene sequence: CDR1 MNHEY, CDR2 SVGAGI.

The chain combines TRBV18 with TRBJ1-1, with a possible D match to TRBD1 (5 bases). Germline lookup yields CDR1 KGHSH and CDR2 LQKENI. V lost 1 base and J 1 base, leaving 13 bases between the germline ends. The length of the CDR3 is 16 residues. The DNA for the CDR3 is TGTGCCAGCTCACCACGCTTGGAAGGGGAGAACACTGAAGCTTTCTTT. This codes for CASSPRLEGENTEAFF.

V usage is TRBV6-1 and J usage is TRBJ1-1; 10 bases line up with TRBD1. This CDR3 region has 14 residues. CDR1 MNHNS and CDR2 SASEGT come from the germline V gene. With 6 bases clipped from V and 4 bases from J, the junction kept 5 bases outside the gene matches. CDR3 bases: TGTGCCAGCAGCGAAAGGACAGGGGGCACTGAAGCTTTCTTT. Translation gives CASSERTGGTEAFF.

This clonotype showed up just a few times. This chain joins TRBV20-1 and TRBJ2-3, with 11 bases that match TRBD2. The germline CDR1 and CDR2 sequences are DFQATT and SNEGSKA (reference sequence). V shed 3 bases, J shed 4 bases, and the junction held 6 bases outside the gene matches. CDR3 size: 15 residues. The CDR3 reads CSASPSGGIPDTQYF. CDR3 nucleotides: TGCAGTGCTAGCCCTAGCGGGGGGATTCCAGATACGCAGTATTTT.